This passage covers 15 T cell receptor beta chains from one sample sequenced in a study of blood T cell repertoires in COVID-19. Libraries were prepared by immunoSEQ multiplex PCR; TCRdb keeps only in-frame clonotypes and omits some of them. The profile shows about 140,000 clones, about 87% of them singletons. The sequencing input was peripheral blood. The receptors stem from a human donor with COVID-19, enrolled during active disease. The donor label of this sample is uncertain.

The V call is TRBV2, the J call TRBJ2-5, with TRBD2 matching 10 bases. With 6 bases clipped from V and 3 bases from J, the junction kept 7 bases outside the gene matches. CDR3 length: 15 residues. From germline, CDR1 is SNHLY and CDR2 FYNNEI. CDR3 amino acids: CASSLGLAREETQYF. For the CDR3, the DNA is TGTGCCAGCAGCCTGGGACTAGCGAGGGAAGAGACCCAGTACTTC.

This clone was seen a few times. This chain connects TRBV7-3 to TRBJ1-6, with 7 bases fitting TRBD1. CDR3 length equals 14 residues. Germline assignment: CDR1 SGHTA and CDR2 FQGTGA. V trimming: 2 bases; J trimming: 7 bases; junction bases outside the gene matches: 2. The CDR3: CASSLGQVNSPLHF. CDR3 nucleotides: TGTGCCAGCAGCTTAGGACAGGTCAATTCACCCCTCCACTTT.

CDR3 DNA: TGTGCCAGCTCGCTTACAGGAGACCACACAGATACGCAGTATTTT. This gives the protein CASSLTGDHTDTQYF. The gene calls are TRBV18 and TRBJ2-3; tentative D call: TRBD1 (5 bases). Germline CDR1 is KGHSH and CDR2 is LQKENI. Trimming stripped 6 bases from V and 2 bases from J, with 15 bases between. The CDR3 length is 15 residues.

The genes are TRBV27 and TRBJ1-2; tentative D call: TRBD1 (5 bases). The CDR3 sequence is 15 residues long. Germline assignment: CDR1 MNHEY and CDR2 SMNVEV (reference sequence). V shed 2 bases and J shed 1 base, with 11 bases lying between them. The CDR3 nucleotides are TGTGCCAGCAGTTTAGGGGCAGGGATTAACTATGGCTACACCTTC. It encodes CASSLGAGINYGYTF.

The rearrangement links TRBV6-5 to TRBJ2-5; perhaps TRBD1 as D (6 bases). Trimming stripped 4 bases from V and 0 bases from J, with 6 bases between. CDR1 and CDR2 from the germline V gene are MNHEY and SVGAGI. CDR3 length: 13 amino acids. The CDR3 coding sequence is TGTGCCAGCAGTTGGACAGACCAAGAGACCCAGTACTTC. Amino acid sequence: CASSWTDQETQYF.

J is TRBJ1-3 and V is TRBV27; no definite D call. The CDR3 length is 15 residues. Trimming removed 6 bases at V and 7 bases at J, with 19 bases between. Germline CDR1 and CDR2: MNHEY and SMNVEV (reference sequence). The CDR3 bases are TGTGCCAGCAGACCAACCCAGGCTTCTCGCAACACCATATATTTT. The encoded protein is CASRPTQASRNTIYF.

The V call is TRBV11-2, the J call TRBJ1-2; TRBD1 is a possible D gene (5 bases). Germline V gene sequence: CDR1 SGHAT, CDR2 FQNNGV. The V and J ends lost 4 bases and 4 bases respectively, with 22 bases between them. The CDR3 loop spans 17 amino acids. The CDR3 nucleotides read TGTGCCAGCAGCTGTCCTACCAACAGGTTCCCTTGCTATGGCTACACCTTC. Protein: CASSCPTNRFPCYGYTF. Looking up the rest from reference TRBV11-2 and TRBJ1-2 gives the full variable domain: EAGVAQSPRYKIIEKRQSVAFWCNPISGHATLYWYQQILGQGPKLLIQFQNNGVVDDSQLPKDRFSAERLKGVDSTLKIQPAKLEDSAVYLCASSCPTNRFPCYGYTFGSGTRLTVV.

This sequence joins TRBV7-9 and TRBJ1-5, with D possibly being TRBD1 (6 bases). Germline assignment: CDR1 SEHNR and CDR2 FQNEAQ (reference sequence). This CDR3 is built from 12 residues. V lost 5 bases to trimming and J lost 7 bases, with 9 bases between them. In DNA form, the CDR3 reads TGTGCCAGCAGCAACAGGGCACAGCCCCAGCATTTT. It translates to CASSNRAQPQHF.

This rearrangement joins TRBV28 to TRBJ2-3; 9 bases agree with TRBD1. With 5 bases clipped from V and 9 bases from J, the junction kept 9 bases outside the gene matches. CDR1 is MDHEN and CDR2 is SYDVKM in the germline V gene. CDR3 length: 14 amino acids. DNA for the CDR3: TGTGCCAGCAGTCGACAGGGGGGCAGAGTGACGCAGTATTTT. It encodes CASSRQGGRVTQYF.

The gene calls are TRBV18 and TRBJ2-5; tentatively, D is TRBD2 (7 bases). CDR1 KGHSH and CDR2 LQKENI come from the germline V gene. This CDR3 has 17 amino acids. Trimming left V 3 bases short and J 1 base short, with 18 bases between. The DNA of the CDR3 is TGTGCCAGCTCACCGCCACGCGGGGGCCGTTTCCAAGAGACCCAGTACTTC. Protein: CASSPPRGGRFQETQYF.

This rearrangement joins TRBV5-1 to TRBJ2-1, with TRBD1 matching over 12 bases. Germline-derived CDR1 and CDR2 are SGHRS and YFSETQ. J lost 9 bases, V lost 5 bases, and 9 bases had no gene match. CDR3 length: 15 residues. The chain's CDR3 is CASRNRDRGQGEQFF. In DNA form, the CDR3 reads TGCGCCAGCAGAAACCGGGACAGGGGGCAAGGTGAGCAGTTCTTC.

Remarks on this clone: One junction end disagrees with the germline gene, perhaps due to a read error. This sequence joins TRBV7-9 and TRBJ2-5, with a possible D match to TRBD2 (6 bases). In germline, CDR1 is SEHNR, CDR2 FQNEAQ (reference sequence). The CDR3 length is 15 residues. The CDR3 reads CASSPRSGPQGTQYF. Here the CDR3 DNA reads TGTGCCAGCAGCCCCAGAAGCGGGCCACAAGGGACCCAGTACTTC.

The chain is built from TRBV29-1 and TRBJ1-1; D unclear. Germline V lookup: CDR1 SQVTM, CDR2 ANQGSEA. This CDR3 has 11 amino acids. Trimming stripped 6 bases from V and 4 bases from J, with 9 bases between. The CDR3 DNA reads TGCAGCGTACGAGAGGGCACTGAAGCTTTCTTT. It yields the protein CSVREGTEAFF.

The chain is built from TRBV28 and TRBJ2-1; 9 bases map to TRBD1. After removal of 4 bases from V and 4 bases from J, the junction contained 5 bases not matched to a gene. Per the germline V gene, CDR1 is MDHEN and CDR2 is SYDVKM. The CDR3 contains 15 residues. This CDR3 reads CASSSRTGAYNEQFF. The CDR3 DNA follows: TGTGCCAGCAGTTCCCGGACAGGGGCATACAATGAGCAGTTCTTC. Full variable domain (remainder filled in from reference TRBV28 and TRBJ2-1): DVKVTQSSRYLVKRTGEKVFLECVQDMDHENMFWYRQDPGLGLRLIYFSYDVKMKEKGDIPEGYSVSREKKERFSLILESASTNQTSMYLCASSSRTGAYNEQFFGPGTRLTVL.

The CDR3 protein is CASSYSREGASYEQYF. The CDR3 DNA reads as TGTGCCAGCAGTTACAGTCGTGAAGGGGCCTCCTACGAGCAGTACTTC. The rearrangement joins TRBV6-5 to TRBJ2-7; tentative D call: TRBD1 (5 bases). Deletions cut 2 bases from V and 0 bases from J, with 14 bases between. CDR1 is MNHEY and CDR2 is SVGAGI in the germline V gene. CDR3 size: 16 residues.